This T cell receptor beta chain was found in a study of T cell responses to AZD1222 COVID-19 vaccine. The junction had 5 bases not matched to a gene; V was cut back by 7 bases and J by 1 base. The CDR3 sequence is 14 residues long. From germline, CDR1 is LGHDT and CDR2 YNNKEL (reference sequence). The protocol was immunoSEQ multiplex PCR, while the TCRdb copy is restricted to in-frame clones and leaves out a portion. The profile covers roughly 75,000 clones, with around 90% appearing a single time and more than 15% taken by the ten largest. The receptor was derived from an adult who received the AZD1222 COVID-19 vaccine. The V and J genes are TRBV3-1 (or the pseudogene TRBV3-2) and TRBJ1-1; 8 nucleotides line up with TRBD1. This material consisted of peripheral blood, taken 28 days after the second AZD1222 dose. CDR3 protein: CASTSGQGNTEAFF. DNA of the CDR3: TGTGCCAGCACCTCCGGACAGGGGAACACTGAAGCTTTCTTT.